The rows below give T cell receptor beta chains drawn from one sample of a study of identical twins. TCRdb reanalysed the 5' RACE reads using MiXCR and keeps one entry per CDR3 protein. The sample carries just under 550,000 distinct CDR3 sequences, roughly 15% recorded once. These data also featured in a second study, about yellow fever vaccine responses in identical twins.

The sequencing input was CD4+ T cells sorted from blood. These receptors were obtained from a woman under 30 in good health. Both conserved end residues are part of each CDR3. The D gene is left open where the match is weak. Clone size appears in some rows only: once, few, many, or a class for an expanded clone.

clone_size: .
v_call: TRBV9
j_call: TRBJ2-1
d_call: TRBD2
cdr3_aa: CASSSLGTTLEEQFF
cdr3_nt: TGTGCCAGCAGTTCCCTCGGGACTACCCTCGAGGAGCAGTTCTTC

clone_size: .
v_call: TRBV28
j_call: TRBJ2-3
d_call: TRBD2
cdr3_aa: CASRRRGIGTDTQYF
cdr3_nt: TGTGCCAGCAGAAGGCGGGGGATCGGCACAGATACGCAGTATTTT

clone_size: few
v_call: TRBV15
j_call: TRBJ2-3
d_call: .
cdr3_aa: CATSRDLGRTDTQYF
cdr3_nt: TGTGCCACCAGCAGAGATTTGGGGCGCACAGATACGCAGTATTTT

clone_size: .
v_call: TRBV12-3/TRBV12-4
j_call: TRBJ2-3
d_call: .
cdr3_aa: CASSSTLGTQYF
cdr3_nt: TGTGCCAGCAGCAGTACTCTGGGCACGCAGTATTTT

clone_size: few
v_call: TRBV6-1
j_call: TRBJ1-5
d_call: TRBD1
cdr3_aa: CASSEIPRTGSNQPQHF
cdr3_nt: TGTGCCAGCAGTGAGATACCGCGGACAGGGTCCAATCAGCCCCAGCATTTT

clone_size: .
v_call: TRBV5-1
j_call: TRBJ2-1
d_call: .
cdr3_aa: CASSLAGLGGIEQFF
cdr3_nt: TGCGCCAGCAGCTTGGCGGGGTTGGGTGGAATTGAGCAGTTCTTC

clone_size: few
v_call: TRBV12-3/TRBV12-4
j_call: TRBJ1-5
d_call: .
cdr3_aa: CASSLAGVVNQPQHF
cdr3_nt: TGTGCCAGCAGTTTAGCTGGGGTCGTAAACCAGCCCCAGCATTTT

clone_size: .
v_call: TRBV5-1
j_call: TRBJ1-1
d_call: TRBD1
cdr3_aa: CASSLGGTENTEAFF
cdr3_nt: TGCGCCAGCAGCTTGGGTGGGACAGAGAACACTGAAGCTTTCTTT

clone_size: few
v_call: TRBV20-1
j_call: TRBJ1-2
d_call: TRBD1
cdr3_aa: CSANGQGAIDNYGYTF
cdr3_nt: TGCAGTGCGAACGGACAGGGGGCTATCGACAACTATGGCTACACCTTC

clone_size: .
v_call: TRBV7-9
j_call: TRBJ2-1
d_call: .
cdr3_aa: CASSFASPTIYEQFF
cdr3_nt: TGTGCCAGCAGCTTTGCTAGCCCTACTATTTACGAGCAGTTCTTC

clone_size: few
v_call: TRBV9
j_call: TRBJ2-1
d_call: TRBD2
cdr3_aa: CASSVGRLAGGPGNEQFF
cdr3_nt: TGTGCCAGCAGCGTAGGGAGACTAGCGGGAGGGCCAGGGAATGAGCAGTTCTTC

clone_size: few
v_call: TRBV10-3
j_call: TRBJ2-7
d_call: TRBD2
cdr3_aa: CAVGGKGTSQSYEQYF
cdr3_nt: TGTGCCGTAGGGGGTAAAGGGACTAGCCAATCCTACGAGCAGTACTTC

clone_size: few
v_call: TRBV3-1
j_call: TRBJ2-2
d_call: TRBD2
cdr3_aa: CASSQDRGGLAEAGELFF
cdr3_nt: TGTGCCAGCAGCCAAGATCGTGGAGGACTAGCGGAGGCCGGGGAGCTGTTTTTT

clone_size: few
v_call: TRBV20-1
j_call: TRBJ2-1
d_call: TRBD1
cdr3_aa: CSARPGGSYNEQFF
cdr3_nt: TGCAGTGCTAGGCCAGGGGGCTCCTACAATGAGCAGTTCTTC

clone_size: few
v_call: TRBV6-1
j_call: TRBJ1-6
d_call: TRBD1
cdr3_aa: CASNQNGQGWTPLHF
cdr3_nt: TGTGCCAGCAACCAGAACGGACAGGGTTGGACACCCCTCCACTTT

clone_size: .
v_call: TRBV7-9
j_call: TRBJ2-1
d_call: TRBD1
cdr3_aa: CASSLGGGAPNEQFF
cdr3_nt: TGTGCCAGCAGCTTAGGAGGGGGCGCCCCCAATGAGCAGTTCTTC

clone_size: .
v_call: TRBV12-3/TRBV12-4
j_call: TRBJ2-4
d_call: .
cdr3_aa: CASTLGIQGIQYF
cdr3_nt: TGTGCCAGCACCCTGGGTATTCAGGGCATTCAGTACTTC

clone_size: .
v_call: TRBV2
j_call: TRBJ2-1
d_call: .
cdr3_aa: CASSTQGANEQFF
cdr3_nt: TGTGCCAGCAGTACTCAAGGGGCCAATGAGCAGTTCTTC